This T cell receptor beta chain was retrieved from a study of blood T cell repertoires in COVID-19. The CDR3 is 12 amino acids. Germline values: CDR1 SGDLS, CDR2 YYNGEE. Trimming took off 0 bases at V and 11 bases at J, with 9 bases between the two ends. Methods used by the authors: The authors estimated nucleated cell counts from reference gene primer amplification. Data came from immunoSEQ multiplex PCR; TCRdb stores just in-frame clones and leaves some out. V, J and clone size were drawn from that table, and D and trimming were deduced from the DNA. The sample includes some 59,000 clones, roughly 80% of them seen just once.

This chain joins TRBV9 and TRBJ2-1; no clear D gene. This TCR derives from a man older than 75 with active or convalescent COVID-19. The sample consisted of peripheral blood. CDR3 DNA: TGTGCCAGCAGCGTAGCTACTTCCCAGCAGTTCTTC. Amino acid sequence: CASSVATSQQFF.